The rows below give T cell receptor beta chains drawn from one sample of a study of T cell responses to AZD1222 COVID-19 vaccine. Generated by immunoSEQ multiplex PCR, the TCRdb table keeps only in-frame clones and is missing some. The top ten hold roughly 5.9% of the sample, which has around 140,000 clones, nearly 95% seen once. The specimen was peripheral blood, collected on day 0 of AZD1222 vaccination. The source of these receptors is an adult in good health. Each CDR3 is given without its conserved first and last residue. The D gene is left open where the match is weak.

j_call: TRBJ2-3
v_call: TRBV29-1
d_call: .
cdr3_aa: SVRDSGTDTQY

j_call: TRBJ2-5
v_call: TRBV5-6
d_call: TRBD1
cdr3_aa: ASSLRRTGGKETQY

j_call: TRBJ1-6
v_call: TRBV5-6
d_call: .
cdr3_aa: ASSLRDSYNSPLH

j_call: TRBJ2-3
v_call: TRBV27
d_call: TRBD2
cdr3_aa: ASSLGTSGGYTQY

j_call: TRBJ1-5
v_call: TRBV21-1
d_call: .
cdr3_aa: ASSGYGKLENSNQPQH

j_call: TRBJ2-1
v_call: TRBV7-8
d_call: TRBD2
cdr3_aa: ASSLPGGTLVVEQF

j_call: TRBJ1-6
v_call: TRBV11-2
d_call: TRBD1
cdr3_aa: ASSWAGQGLRSPLH

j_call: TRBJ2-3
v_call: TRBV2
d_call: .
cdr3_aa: ASSGQSSTDTQY

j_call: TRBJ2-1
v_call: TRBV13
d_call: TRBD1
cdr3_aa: ASSSQDRGNEQF

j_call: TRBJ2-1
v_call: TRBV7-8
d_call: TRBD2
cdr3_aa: AVYHTGTSGDNEQF

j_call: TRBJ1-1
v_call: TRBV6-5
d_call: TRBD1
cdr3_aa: ASTQTGYDTEAF

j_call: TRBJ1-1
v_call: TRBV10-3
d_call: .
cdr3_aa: AITKDGLNTEAF

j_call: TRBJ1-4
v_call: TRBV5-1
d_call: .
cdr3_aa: ASSLLSPATNEKLF

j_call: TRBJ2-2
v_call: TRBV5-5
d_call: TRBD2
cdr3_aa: ASSKGLADTGELF

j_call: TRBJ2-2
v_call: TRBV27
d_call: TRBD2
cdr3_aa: ASSSPPGLLHTGELF

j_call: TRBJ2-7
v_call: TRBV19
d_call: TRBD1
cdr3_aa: ASSPTGTATNSQY

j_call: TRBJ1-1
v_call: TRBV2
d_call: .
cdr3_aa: ASSVRGLNTEAF

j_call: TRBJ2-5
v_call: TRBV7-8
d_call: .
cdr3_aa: ASSSGWGQY

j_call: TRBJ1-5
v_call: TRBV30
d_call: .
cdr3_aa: AWSPTVWQPQH

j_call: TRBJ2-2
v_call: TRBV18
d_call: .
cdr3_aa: ASSLGPARNTGELF

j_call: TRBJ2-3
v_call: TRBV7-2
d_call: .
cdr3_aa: ASSHGADTQY

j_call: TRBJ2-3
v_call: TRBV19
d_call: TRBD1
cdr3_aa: ASTPGDRLADTQY

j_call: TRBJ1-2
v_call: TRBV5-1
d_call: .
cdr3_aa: ASSPGQNYGYT

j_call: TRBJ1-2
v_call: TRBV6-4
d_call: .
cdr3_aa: ASRDRDGDNYGYT